The subject of this entry is one TCR beta chain. Its antigen is unknown. Healthy donors had no documented immune events, such as infections, while sampled. This sample was taken from a study of identifying expanded T cells in peripheral blood. Study-level points and caveats: Over two and four weeks, about 15 and 19 clones changed, versus 1.2 between replicates. Roughly two-week clone count variance significantly increased as total template count grew.

The V end lost 6 bases, the J end lost 3 bases, and 15 bases lay between the germline ends. The CDR3 spans 14 residues. The V gene's germline CDR1 is SGHVS and CDR2 FQNEAQ. Profiled with immunoSEQ multiplex PCR; TCRdb holds only in-frame clones, not every one. Of roughly 120,000 clones in the sample, about nine tenths were seen once. This clonotype originated in a person aged 18 to 75 in good health. Sequencing was performed on blood. J is TRBJ2-7 and V is TRBV7-8; D is perhaps TRBD2 (6 bases). The CDR3 DNA reads as TGTGCCAGCAGAAGAGGGGAGGTGGGCTACGAGCAGTACTTC. Protein product: CASRRGEVGYEQYF.